A single sample gave rise to the 26 T cell receptor beta chains below, sequenced in a study of post-analysis software for immune sequencing data. Unique molecular identifiers had been added to the TCR beta cDNA libraries. Each CDR3 protein gets one entry after TCRdb re-called the PCR reads with MiXCR. The sample lists about 160,000 distinct CDR3 sequences; roughly 34% were seen once. This specimen consisted of blood, obtained after autologous hematopoietic stem cell transplantation. These TCRs come from a girl between 10 and 17 years old with multiple sclerosis.

This chain uses TRBV19 with TRBJ2-1, with 10 bases fitting TRBD1. This CDR3 spans 14 amino acids. CDR1 and CDR2 (germline): LNHDA, SQIVND (reference sequence). V shed 9 bases and J 3 bases; nucleotides not matched to a gene: 5. The CDR3 sequence: CASAGTGVYNEQFF. The CDR3 DNA reads as TGTGCCAGCGCCGGGACAGGGGTCTACAATGAGCAGTTCTTC.

V gene TRBV27 combines with J gene TRBJ2-1; D is perhaps TRBD2 (7 bases). CDR3 size: 13 residues. CDR1 is MNHEY, CDR2 SMNVEV, per germline (reference sequence). V gave up 6 bases and J gave up 9 bases, with 15 bases separating them. This CDR3 is CASRPRGAPEQFF. The CDR3 bases are TGTGCCAGCAGGCCCCGGGGGGCCCCTGAGCAGTTCTTC.

The table lists this clonotype with many counts. This chain links TRBV7-2 with TRBJ2-5; 7 nucleotides align to TRBD2. V was clipped by 4 bases and J by 0 bases; unmatched bases: 5. CDR1 and CDR2 from the germline V gene are SGHTA and FQGNSA. The CDR3 runs 15 residues. This chain's CDR3 is CASSSAGTYQETQYF. DNA for the CDR3: TGTGCCAGCAGCTCAGCGGGGACGTACCAAGAGACCCAGTACTTC.

The chain couples TRBV18 to TRBJ2-5; D is undetermined. The J call may be mistaken, given a closer DNA end match to TRBJ2-7. Per the germline V gene, CDR1 is KGHSH and CDR2 is LQKENI. The CDR3 has 15 residues. The CDR3 region has the DNA TGTGCCAGCTCACCGGGGTCCGCGACCACCTACGAGCAGTACTTC. This translates into CASSPGSATTYEQYF.

The chain joins TRBV12-3 or TRBV12-4 to TRBJ2-7; 8 nucleotides line up with TRBD1. Trimming cost V 6 bases and J 6 bases; bases outside gene matches: 10. This CDR3 comprises 14 residues. The CDR3 sequence is CASSSTGGPSEQYF. The CDR3 DNA sequence: TGTGCCAGCAGCTCAACAGGGGGGCCCTCCGAGCAGTACTTC.

This clonotype was seen only once. This sequence joins TRBV2 and TRBJ2-5; D might be TRBD1 (6 bases). The DNA end is a closer match to TRBJ2-7, so the J assignment may be wrong. Germline V gene data show CDR1 as SNHLY and CDR2 as FYNNEI. The CDR3 has 13 residues. In DNA, the CDR3 is TGTGCCAACAACAGGGTAGGCGGCTACGAGCAGTACTTC. Translated, it gives CANNRVGGYEQYF.

This clonotype has a handful of counts. The rearrangement uses TRBV6-2 or TRBV6-3 and TRBJ2-1; 12 positions agree with TRBD2. The CDR3 has 18 residues. Germline CDR1 and CDR2: MNHEY and SVGEGT. V lost 2 bases to trimming and J lost 5 bases; unmatched junction nucleotides: 10. The CDR3 protein is CASSYEETSGSPDNEQFF. CDR3 sequence (DNA): TGTGCCAGCAGTTACGAAGAGACTAGCGGGAGCCCCGACAATGAGCAGTTCTTC.

This clonotype was picked up a small number of times. The rearrangement joins TRBV7-3 to TRBJ2-1, with D perhaps TRBD2 (6 bases). The V and J ends lost 2 bases and 0 bases respectively, with 8 bases between them. The germline CDR1 and CDR2 sequences are SGHTA and FQGTGA. This CDR3 spans 15 amino acids. The CDR3 region is CASSLLASSYNEQFF. The CDR3 DNA reads TGTGCCAGCAGCTTACTAGCGAGCTCCTACAATGAGCAGTTCTTC. Full variable domain (remainder filled in from reference TRBV7-3 and TRBJ2-1): GAGVSQTPSNKVTEKGKYVELRCDPISGHTALYWYRQSLGQGPEFLIYFQGTGAADDSGLPNDRFFAVRPEGSVSTLKIQRTERGDSAVYLCASSLLASSYNEQFFGPGTRLTVL.

In its sample, this clonotype was seen a few times. The rearrangement uses TRBV27 and TRBJ2-4; D not certain. V dropped 0 bases and J dropped 15 bases, with 12 bases sitting between them. Per the germline V gene, CDR1 is MNHEY and CDR2 is SMNVEV (reference sequence). The CDR3 length is 12 residues. The CDR3 region has the DNA TGTGCCAGCAGTTTATCGCGAAGTCGCAGGTACTTC. It specifies CASSLSRSRRYF.

V usage is TRBV11-3 and J usage is TRBJ2-2; 7 bases fit TRBD1. This CDR3 has 15 amino acids. J gave up 4 bases and V 8 bases, and 10 bases lay outside the gene matches. Germline V gene sequence: CDR1 SGHNT, CDR2 YENEEA. This CDR3 reads CASGQNRGGTGELFF. The DNA for the CDR3 is TGTGCCAGCGGACAGAACAGGGGCGGCACCGGGGAGCTGTTTTTT.

This clonotype was recorded only once. This may come from a read error, since a much larger clone is one base off. The V and J genes are TRBV6-2 or TRBV6-3 and TRBJ2-3; 7 bases match TRBD2. The CDR3 consists of 14 residues. V trimming: 5 bases; J trimming: 5 bases; junction bases outside the gene matches: 7. Per germline, CDR1 MNHEY and CDR2 SVGEGT. DNA of the CDR3: TGTGCCAGCAGTGACGAAGTAGCGGGAGATACGCAGTATTTT. This translates into CASSDEVAGDTQYF.

The gene calls are TRBV7-2 and TRBJ2-1; 8 bases map to TRBD2. The germline gives CDR1 SGHTA, CDR2 FQGNSA. Trimming at V came to 1 base and at J to 4 bases, leaving 6 bases not matched to a gene. This CDR3 is 16 amino acids long. The CDR3 sequence is CASSLGTSGYYNEQFF. CDR3 coding DNA: TGTGCCAGCAGCTTAGGTACTAGCGGATATTACAATGAGCAGTTCTTC.

The chain employs TRBV3-1 and TRBJ2-4; D is unresolved. Judging by the DNA end, TRBJ2-7 fits better; the J call may be wrong. Germline V lookup: CDR1 LGHDT, CDR2 YNNKEL (reference sequence). CDR3 length: 13 amino acids. The CDR3 protein is CASSPRLSYEQYF. In nucleotides, the CDR3 is TGTGCCAGCAGCCCGCGGCTATCCTACGAGCAGTACTTC.

The rearrangement links TRBV6-5 to TRBJ1-6; 9 bases match TRBD1. Germline CDR1 is MNHEY and CDR2 is SVGAGI. The ends lost 6 bases at V and 7 bases at J; junction bases unmatched: 10. The CDR3 consists of 16 residues. CDR3 protein: CASRPRGDRVNSPLHF. The CDR3 DNA reads TGTGCCAGCAGACCCCGTGGGGACAGGGTGAATTCACCCCTCCACTTT.

The CDR3 sequence is CSVPDGNTEAFF. DNA for the CDR3: TGCAGCGTCCCGGACGGCAACACTGAAGCTTTCTTT. This chain joins TRBV29-1 and TRBJ1-1; the D is unclear. Germline V lookup: CDR1 SQVTM, CDR2 ANQGSEA. The V end lost 6 bases, the J end lost 2 bases, and 10 bases lay between the germline ends. This CDR3 is built from 12 residues.

This chain connects TRBV7-9 to TRBJ2-3; 10 bases align to TRBD2. Losses at the gene ends were 1 base for V and 6 bases for J; bases not matched to a gene: 7. The CDR3 spans 16 residues. Germline lookup yields CDR1 SEHNR and CDR2 FQNEAQ (reference sequence). This chain's CDR3 is CASSLGASGGRDTQYF. In DNA, the CDR3 is TGTGCCAGCAGCTTAGGTGCTAGCGGGGGAAGGGATACGCAGTATTTT.

This clonotype came up a few times. The genes are TRBV6-2 or TRBV6-3 and TRBJ2-6, with D perhaps given as TRBD1 or TRBD2 (6 bases each). V dropped 7 bases and J dropped 0 bases, with 19 bases sitting between them. Germline V gives CDR1 MNHEY, CDR2 SVGEGT. There are 18 residues in the CDR3. CDR3 DNA: TGTGCCAGCACTCTAGGGGGGTGGGGACGCTCTGGGGCCAACGTCCTGACTTTC. The encoded protein is CASTLGGWGRSGANVLTF.

This clonotype occurred a few times. V and J are TRBV15 and TRBJ2-3, with D uncertain. Germline-derived CDR1 and CDR2 are LNHNV and YYDKDF (reference sequence). V shed 0 bases and J shed 2 bases, with 9 bases lying between them. The CDR3 consists of 15 residues. The CDR3 here is CATSRDHYYTDTQYF. DNA of the CDR3: TGTGCCACCAGCAGAGATCACTACTACACAGATACGCAGTATTTT.

The CDR3, as DNA: TGCGCCAGCAGCCCGGGACAGCTTTTGACTGGGGCCAACGTCCTGACTTTC. This encodes CASSPGQLLTGANVLTF. V and J are TRBV5-1 and TRBJ2-6, with 7 bases matching TRBD1. Germline-derived CDR1 and CDR2 are SGHRS and YFSETQ. The CDR3 is made up of 17 amino acids. With 4 bases clipped from V and 2 bases from J, the junction kept 9 bases outside the gene matches.

V gene TRBV20-1 combines with J gene TRBJ2-5; the match to TRBD2 covers 8 bases. The DNA end lines up better with TRBJ2-7; the J call may be wrong. Per germline, CDR1 DFQATT and CDR2 SNEGSKA (reference sequence). This CDR3 spans 13 amino acids. CDR3 nucleotides: TGCAGTGGGGTTCCGGGACTAGTCGCCGAGCAGTACTTC. As protein: CSGVPGLVAEQYF.

In its sample, this clonotype was seen a few times. DNA of the CDR3: TGTGCCAGCAGTGTGGGACGTGCGAAGGGGAATCAGCCCCAGCATTTT. It codes for CASSVGRAKGNQPQHF. The chain joins TRBV6-1 to TRBJ1-5; tentatively, D is TRBD1 (5 bases). The germline gives CDR1 MNHNS, CDR2 SASEGT. This CDR3 spans 16 amino acids. Trimming shortened V by 4 bases and J by 4 bases, and 17 bases separated the two germline ends.

The chain joins TRBV20-1 to TRBJ1-3; the D is unclear. V was cut by 6 bases and J by 3 bases, with 24 bases left in between. The length of the CDR3 is 17 residues. CDR1 and CDR2 (germline): DFQATT, SNEGSKA (reference sequence). The CDR3 reads CSAVDVSRLRHGNTIYF. As DNA, the CDR3 is TGCAGTGCCGTGGATGTATCTAGGCTTCGGCATGGAAACACCATATATTTT.

The rearrangement links TRBV11-3 to TRBJ2-3, with D uncertain. This CDR3 is built from 14 residues. Germline CDR1 reads SGHNT; CDR2 reads YENEEA. V lost 1 base, J lost 2 bases, and 7 bases lay in between. The CDR3 region has the DNA TGTGCCAGCAGCTTAGGACGGACCACAGATACGCAGTATTTT. Protein product: CASSLGRTTDTQYF. Full variable domain (outside the CDR3, taken from reference TRBV11-3 and TRBJ2-3): EAGVVQSPRYKIIEKKQPVAFWCNPISGHNTLYWYLQNLGQGPELLIRYENEEAVDDSQLPKDRFSAERLKGVDSTLKIQPAELGDSAVYLCASSLGRTTDTQYFGPGTRLTVL.

The chain links TRBV20-1 to TRBJ1-6, with 10 bases fitting TRBD1. Germline V lookup: CDR1 DFQATT, CDR2 SNEGSKA (reference sequence). V shed 5 bases and J 9 bases; nucleotides not matched to a gene: 7. The length of the CDR3 is 14 residues. As DNA, the CDR3 is TGCAGTGCTGGTAGACAGGGGGCAGGTTCACCCCTCCACTTT. Amino acids: CSAGRQGAGSPLHF.

The V gene is TRBV5-1, the J gene TRBJ2-7; 9 bases are shared with TRBD2. V dropped 7 bases and J dropped 2; count of bases not matched to a gene: 7. The CDR3 runs to 14 residues. CDR1 is SGHRS and CDR2 is YFSETQ in the germline V gene. The CDR3: CASRRTSDTYEQYF. The CDR3 DNA follows: TGCGCCAGCCGTCGGACTAGCGACACCTACGAGCAGTACTTC.

The chain employs TRBV7-2 and TRBJ2-7, with D maybe TRBD1 (6 bases). The V end lost 6 bases, the J end lost 1 base, and 16 bases lay between the germline ends. The CDR3 has 15 residues. Germline V gene lookup returns CDR1 SGHTA and CDR2 FQGNSA. The CDR3 coding sequence is TGTGCCAGCAGGTATGATCACGACAGGTCCTACGAGCAGTACTTC. Translated: CASRYDHDRSYEQYF. Full variable domain (remainder filled in from reference TRBV7-2 and TRBJ2-7): GAGVSQSPSNKVTEKGKDVELRCDPISGHTALYWYRQSLGQGLEFLIYFQGNSAPDKSGLPSDRFSAERTGGSVSTLTIQRTQQEDSAVYLCASRYDHDRSYEQYFGPGTRLTVT.